The 23 T cell receptor beta chains reported below all come from one sample, sequenced in a study of CD8 T cells in Susac syndrome (dated by TCRdb to about 2019). Library preparation used the immunoSEQ multiplex PCR assay. RNA was extracted using the RNeasy kit, and about 0.45 to 1 ug of the RNA was reverse transcribed with random hexamers. In TCRdb, the public reads were trimmed at Q25 with fastp and aligned with MiXCR, with productive beta chains retained. Every distinct CDR3 protein forms one entry, paired with its most common genes and DNA. The sample table contains under 95,000 distinct CDR3 sequences; only one count was recorded for 85% to 95% of them. The ten largest make up roughly 0.5% of the sample. What was sequenced was CD8+ T cells from PBMCs. The source is a human donor with Susac syndrome.

The rearrangement joins TRBV4-3 to TRBJ2-7; TRBD1 might be the D (5 bases). CDR3 length: 14 residues. Trimming pared 4 bases from V and 0 bases from J, leaving 10 bases between. The germline CDR1 and CDR2 sequences are LGHNA and YSLEER. CDR3 in amino acids: CASSLSTDSYEQYF. The CDR3 DNA follows: TGCGCCAGCAGCCTTTCGACAGACTCCTACGAGCAGTACTTC.

The chain joins TRBV29-1 to TRBJ2-2; 7 bases fit TRBD2. Germline V lookup: CDR1 SQVTM, CDR2 ANQGSEA. V was pared by 6 bases and J by 6 bases, with 10 bases of the junction left unmatched. The CDR3 totals 14 residues. In nucleotides, the CDR3 is TGCAGCGTCCCCCGGCAGGGAGGGGCCGGGGAGCTGTTTTTT. It is translated as CSVPRQGGAGELFF.

This CDR3 reads CSVIGTSGRAVDTQYF. CDR3 bases: TGCAGCGTTATTGGGACTAGCGGGAGGGCCGTGGATACGCAGTATTTT. V and J are TRBV29-1 and TRBJ2-3, with TRBD2 identical over 16 bases. In germline, CDR1 is SQVTM, CDR2 ANQGSEA. This CDR3 contains 16 residues. The V and J ends lost 5 bases and 6 bases, in that order; junction bases with no gene match: 8.

CDR3 in amino acids: CASSQGLPGGELFF. DNA of the CDR3: TGTGCCAGCAGCCAAGGGCTCCCTGGCGGGGAGCTGTTTTTT. The chain recombines TRBV3-1 with TRBJ2-2; D is uncertain. The CDR3 is made up of 14 amino acids. Germline-derived CDR1 and CDR2 are LGHDT and YNNKEL (reference sequence). V lost 1 base to trimming and J lost 7 bases, with 10 bases between them.

This chain links TRBV6-6 with TRBJ1-1, with a tentative D call TRBD1 (5 bases). Per germline, CDR1 MNHNY and CDR2 SVGAGI (reference sequence). V was trimmed by 6 bases and J by 8 bases, leaving 13 bases between them. The CDR3 sequence is 12 residues long. The CDR3, as DNA: TGTGCCAGCAGAGTTCCCGGGGCCGAAGCTTTCTTT. Translating gives CASRVPGAEAFF.

The rearrangement uses TRBV20-1 and TRBJ2-3, with TRBD2 matching 7 bases. The germline V gene has CDR1 DFQATT and CDR2 SNEGSKA (reference sequence). V lost 5 bases to trimming and J lost 1 base; unmatched junction nucleotides: 9. This CDR3 region has 15 residues. This CDR3 reads CSAGGGNSGTDTQYF. The CDR3 DNA reads as TGCAGTGCTGGGGGGGGGAATAGCGGCACAGATACGCAGTATTTT.

The chain has TRBV7-9 and TRBJ1-5; no clear D gene. CDR1 and CDR2 (germline): SEHNR, FQNEAQ (reference sequence). CDR3 length equals 14 residues. V lost 5 bases and J 7 bases, leaving 15 bases between the germline ends. The chain's CDR3 is CASSTDGGYQPQHF. CDR3 nucleotide sequence: TGTGCCAGCAGCACCGACGGAGGGTACCAGCCCCAGCATTTT.

The chain carries TRBV7-9 and TRBJ2-7; TRBD1 matches at 10 bases. CDR1 and CDR2 from the germline V gene are SEHNR and FQNEAQ (reference sequence). This CDR3 contains 15 residues. V lost 7 bases, J lost 3 bases, and 9 bases stayed unmatched. The CDR3: CASTSDRTGGYEQYF. The CDR3 DNA is TGTGCCAGCACCTCGGACCGGACAGGGGGCTACGAGCAGTACTTC. The variable domain in full, completed from reference TRBV7-9 and TRBJ2-7, reads DTGVSQNPRHKITKRGQNVTFRCDPISEHNRLYWYRQTLGQGPEFLTYFQNEAQLEKSRLLSDRFSAERPKGSFSTLEIQRTEQGDSAMYLCASTSDRTGGYEQYFGPGTRLTVT.

V is TRBV7-9 and J is TRBJ2-5; 7 bases match TRBD1. The CDR3 contains 15 residues. CDR1 SEHNR and CDR2 FQNEAQ come from the germline V gene (reference sequence). Trimming removed 5 bases from V and 4 bases from J; junction bases left unmatched: 10. This CDR3 is CASSERDSAGETQYF. The CDR3 region has the DNA TGTGCCAGCAGCGAGAGGGACAGCGCCGGAGAGACCCAGTACTTC.

The V gene is TRBV5-1, the J gene TRBJ2-7; 13 nucleotides match TRBD2. There are 13 residues in the CDR3. Per germline, CDR1 SGHRS and CDR2 YFSETQ. With V trimmed by 3 bases and J by 7 bases, 1 base remained unmatched. Here the CDR3 reads CASSWGLAGEQYF. The CDR3 DNA reads as TGCGCCAGCAGCTGGGGACTAGCGGGGGAGCAGTACTTC.

V usage is TRBV27 and J usage is TRBJ2-5; D is perhaps TRBD2 (7 bases). The CDR3 is 13 amino acids. Germline V gene lookup returns CDR1 MNHEY and CDR2 SMNVEV (reference sequence). V lost 8 bases and J lost 5, with 15 bases in between. DNA for the CDR3: TGTGCCAGCGGGGGGGCGGGAGTGGAGACCCAGTACTTC. Translating gives CASGGAGVETQYF.

This chain connects TRBV20-1 to TRBJ2-4, with D possibly called TRBD1 or TRBD2 (6 bases each). This CDR3 spans 12 amino acids. Trimming shortened V by 7 bases and J by 7 bases, and 14 bases separated the two germline ends. Germline CDR1 reads DFQATT; CDR2 reads SNEGSKA (reference sequence). CDR3 coding DNA: TGCAGTGTTAAGGGGGGTTTCAACATTCAGTACTTC. Its protein is CSVKGGFNIQYF.

The CDR3 sequence: CASSSQELGYEQYF. CDR3 nucleotide sequence: TGTGCCAGCAGTTCCCAGGAGTTGGGGTACGAGCAGTACTTC. This chain links TRBV27 with TRBJ2-7, with no clear D. The CDR3 runs to 14 residues. V dropped 4 bases and J dropped 4 bases, with 14 bases sitting between them. Germline V CDR1 and CDR2: MNHEY, SMNVEV (reference sequence).

The chain links TRBV29-1 to TRBJ1-2; D gene unclear. CDR1 is SQVTM, CDR2 ANQGSEA, per germline. The CDR3 sequence is 11 residues long. The V gene lost 3 bases and the J gene lost 6 bases, with 8 bases spanning the gap. CDR3 amino acids: CSVDKGNGYTF. The CDR3 DNA sequence: TGCAGCGTTGATAAGGGTAATGGCTACACCTTC.

A single count supports this clonotype. The chain carries TRBV4-2 and TRBJ2-1; D is possibly TRBD2 (6 bases). There are 17 residues in the CDR3. Trimming cost V 4 bases and J 4 bases, with 20 bases left between them. Per the germline V gene, CDR1 is LGHNA and CDR2 is YNFKEQ. The CDR3 loop reads CASSLTAGSGVYNEQFF. The CDR3 DNA reads TGTGCCAGCAGCCTCACGGCGGGGAGTGGCGTTTACAATGAGCAGTTCTTC.

The V call is TRBV7-8, the J call TRBJ2-3; a possible D gene is TRBD1 (5 bases). The CDR3 extends over 14 amino acids. Germline lookup yields CDR1 SGHVS and CDR2 FQNEAQ. The ends were cut back, 2 bases at V and 0 bases at J, with 6 bases in the middle. The CDR3 sequence: CASSLRGSTDTQYF. CDR3 sequence (DNA): TGTGCCAGCAGCTTAAGGGGTAGCACAGATACGCAGTATTTT.

The V call is TRBV29-1, the J call TRBJ2-1; TRBD2 matches 7 bases. Trimming at V came to 6 bases and at J to 2 bases, leaving 10 bases not matched to a gene. Germline V gene sequence: CDR1 SQVTM, CDR2 ANQGSEA. The CDR3 totals 15 residues. CDR3 sequence: CSVLNPGTTYNEQFF. CDR3 in DNA: TGCAGCGTGCTAAACCCAGGGACTACCTACAATGAGCAGTTCTTC.

This sequence joins TRBV7-8 and TRBJ2-1; D might be TRBD1 or TRBD2, each matching 5 bases. The CDR3 loop spans 16 amino acids. The V gene's germline CDR1 is SGHVS and CDR2 FQNEAQ. With 5 bases removed from V and 5 bases from J, the gap between germline ends came to 19 bases. The CDR3 region is CASSPTGGVSDNEQFF. CDR3 in DNA: TGTGCCAGCAGCCCGACTGGGGGTGTGTCGGACAATGAGCAGTTCTTC.

The genes are TRBV4-1 and TRBJ1-4; 8 bases match TRBD1. Trimming removed 2 bases from V and 8 bases from J; junction bases left unmatched: 10. The CDR3 extends over 16 amino acids. CDR1 and CDR2 (germline): MGHRA, YSYEKL. CDR3: CASSQLSGQGEEKLFF. As DNA, the CDR3 is TGCGCCAGCAGCCAACTTAGCGGACAGGGTGAAGAAAAACTGTTTTTT.

V usage is TRBV20-1 and J usage is TRBJ2-5; D perhaps matches TRBD1 (6 bases). The V gene lost 5 bases and the J gene lost 0 bases, with 13 bases spanning the gap. The length of the CDR3 is 14 residues. Germline values: CDR1 DFQATT, CDR2 SNEGSKA (reference sequence). The CDR3 sequence: CSAVQGIHQETQYF. CDR3 DNA: TGCAGTGCTGTACAGGGTATTCACCAAGAGACCCAGTACTTC.

The V and J genes are TRBV29-1 and TRBJ2-1; TRBD2 matches 8 bases. The CDR3 length is 13 residues. After removal of 5 bases from V and 5 bases from J, the junction contained 5 bases not matched to a gene. Germline loops: CDR1 SQVTM, CDR2 ANQGSEA. The CDR3, as DNA: TGCAGCGTTTTAAGCGGGAGAAACAATGAGCAGTTCTTC. As protein: CSVLSGRNNEQFF.

This chain uses TRBV15 with TRBJ1-2, with D hard to call. The CDR3 totals 16 residues. The V gene lost 0 bases and the J gene lost 4 bases, with 15 bases spanning the gap. From germline, CDR1 is LNHNV and CDR2 YYDKDF (reference sequence). The CDR3, as DNA: TGTGCCACCAGCAGAGATTATGCAGCGTCAGTCTATGGCTACACCTTC. Translated, it gives CATSRDYAASVYGYTF.

The chain carries TRBV28 and TRBJ2-7; D remains ambiguous. V was clipped by 6 bases and J by 8 bases, with 20 bases between them. Looked up from germline, CDR1 is MDHEN and CDR2 is SYDVKM. The CDR3 is 14 residues long. Written as DNA, the CDR3 is TGTGCCAGCAGGGAACAAGAACCAATGGTCCAGCAGTACTTC. Its protein product is CASREQEPMVQQYF.